The 27 T cell receptor beta chains presented below share a single source sample, sequenced in a study of blood T cell repertoires in COVID-19. TCRdb keeps only in-frame clones here, not all; method: immunoSEQ multiplex PCR. The sample consists of a few hundred thousand clones, roughly 90% of them appearing once. The source material was peripheral blood. Receptor source: a woman aged 25 to 39 with COVID-19, enrolled during active disease.

This chain joins TRBV18 and TRBJ1-1; the D is unclear. Germline lookup yields CDR1 KGHSH and CDR2 LQKENI. The CDR3 consists of 14 residues. Trimming stripped 2 bases from V and 3 bases from J, with 10 bases between. The CDR3 protein is CASSPNGGYTEAFF. In DNA, the CDR3 is TGTGCCAGCTCACCAAACGGCGGCTACACTGAAGCTTTCTTT.

The V and J genes are TRBV6-2 or TRBV6-3 and TRBJ2-5; 7 bases agree with TRBD2. CDR3 length equals 18 residues. In germline, CDR1 is MNHEY, CDR2 SVGEGT. Losses at the gene ends were 2 bases for V and 2 bases for J; bases not matched to a gene: 14. The CDR3 here is CASSYVPWGGSVQETQYF. Here the CDR3 DNA reads TGTGCCAGCAGTTACGTCCCGTGGGGGGGTTCGGTACAAGAGACCCAGTACTTC.

The chain has TRBV12-3 or TRBV12-4 and TRBJ1-2, with TRBD1 as a possible D gene (6 bases). This CDR3 has 13 amino acids. Trimming removed 4 bases from V and 7 bases from J, with 13 bases in between. The CDR3 region is CASSSSGEGGYTF. The CDR3 DNA follows: TGTGCCAGCAGTTCTTCAGGGGAAGGTGGCTACACCTTC.

The chain has TRBV4-3 and TRBJ2-5; TRBD2 matches 12 bases. Germline CDR1 LGHNA, CDR2 YSLEER. Germline trimming cut 2 bases from V and 7 bases from J; bases unmatched to any gene: 8. This CDR3 region has 16 residues. This CDR3 reads CASSQSSGGAVWTQYF. DNA of the CDR3: TGCGCCAGCAGCCAATCTAGCGGGGGGGCTGTGTGGACCCAGTACTTC.

V is TRBV6-5 and J is TRBJ2-3, with D perhaps matching TRBD1 (5 bases). The ends were cut back, 2 bases at V and 0 bases at J, with 6 bases in the middle. Germline-derived CDR1 and CDR2 are MNHEY and SVGAGI. The CDR3 spans 14 residues. CDR3 bases: TGTGCCAGCAGTTACGGGGCTAGCACAGATACGCAGTATTTT. Protein product: CASSYGASTDTQYF.

The chain has TRBV11-2 and TRBJ2-5; weak D call: TRBD2 (5 bases). The germline CDR1 and CDR2 sequences are SGHAT and FQNNGV. CDR3 size: 14 residues. Trimming took off 5 bases at V and 5 bases at J, with 15 bases between the two ends. The CDR3 DNA is TGTGCCAGCAGCCCAGAGCGGAAGAGGGAGACCCAGTACTTC. Protein sequence: CASSPERKRETQYF. Full variable domain (missing parts from reference TRBV11-2 and TRBJ2-5): EAGVAQSPRYKIIEKRQSVAFWCNPISGHATLYWYQQILGQGPKLLIQFQNNGVVDDSQLPKDRFSAERLKGVDSTLKIQPAKLEDSAVYLCASSPERKRETQYFGPGTRLLVL.

The chain couples TRBV15 to TRBJ1-1; perhaps TRBD1 as D (5 bases). CDR3 length: 15 amino acids. The germline gives CDR1 LNHNV, CDR2 YYDKDF (reference sequence). Trimming removed 3 bases from V and 4 bases from J, with 15 bases in between. CDR3 coding DNA: TGTGCCACCAGCAGTTTTGGAGGGGTAGGCACTGAAGCTTTCTTT. Amino acid sequence: CATSSFGGVGTEAFF.

V and J are TRBV19 and TRBJ2-5, with 11 bases fitting TRBD1. The CDR3 consists of 14 residues. In germline, CDR1 is LNHDA, CDR2 SQIVND (reference sequence). The junction had 2 bases not matched to a gene; V was cut back by 6 bases and J by 2 bases. The CDR3 loop reads CASRDRGRQETQYF. CDR3 coding DNA: TGTGCCAGTAGGGACAGGGGGCGGCAAGAGACCCAGTACTTC.

This rearrangement joins TRBV6-2 or TRBV6-3 to TRBJ2-1; TRBD2 agrees at 11 bases. The CDR3 length is 12 residues. With V trimmed by 5 bases and J by 15 bases, 6 bases remained unmatched. Germline values: CDR1 MNHEY, CDR2 SVGEGT. In DNA, the CDR3 is TGTGCCAGCAGTCCGTCTAGCGGGAGGACGTTCTTC. It yields the protein CASSPSSGRTFF.

V and J are TRBV4-3 and TRBJ2-7; 7 bases are a match to TRBD2. After removal of 4 bases from V and 5 bases from J, the junction contained 5 bases not matched to a gene. Looked up from germline, CDR1 is LGHNA and CDR2 is YSLEER. There are 13 residues in the CDR3. CDR3 DNA: TGCGCCAGCAGCCCCCGCGCGGGGGACGAGCAGTACGTC. The encoded protein is CASSPRAGDEQYV.

The chain joins TRBV5-6 to TRBJ2-5; 8 nucleotides agree with TRBD2. CDR3 length equals 15 residues. Germline loops: CDR1 SGHDT, CDR2 YYEEEE. Trimming removed 1 base from V and 5 bases from J; junction bases left unmatched: 7. The CDR3 is CASSLMGGRRETQYF. Here the CDR3 DNA reads TGTGCCAGCAGCTTGATGGGCGGGAGGAGGGAGACCCAGTACTTC. Full variable domain (remainder filled in from reference TRBV5-6 and TRBJ2-5): DAGVTQSPTHLIKTRGQQVTLRCSPKSGHDTVSWYQQALGQGPQFIFQYYEEEERQRGNFPDRFSGHQFPNYSSELNVNALLLGDSALYLCASSLMGGRRETQYFGPGTRLLVL.

The rearrangement uses TRBV7-6 and TRBJ1-1, with 7 bases aligning to TRBD1. The J segment lost 1 base and the V segment lost 0 bases, leaving 2 bases of the junction unmatched. In germline, CDR1 is SGHVS, CDR2 FNYEAQ. The CDR3 is made up of 15 amino acids. CDR3: CASSLAEGANTEAFF. The CDR3 DNA reads as TGTGCCAGCAGCTTAGCCGAGGGGGCGAACACTGAAGCTTTCTTT.

The rearrangement uses TRBV30 and TRBJ1-2; D might be TRBD1 (5 bases). The CDR3 contains 15 residues. V lost 0 bases to trimming and J lost 5 bases, with 16 bases between them. The V gene's germline CDR1 is GTSNPN and CDR2 SVGIG (reference sequence). CDR3 DNA sequence: TGTGCCTGGAGTGTCTGGATAACCTCAGGGTATGGCTACACCTTC. Translation gives CAWSVWITSGYGYTF.

CDR3 coding DNA: TGTGCCAGCAGCGTCGACAGGGTCACTGAAGCTTTCTTT. This encodes CASSVDRVTEAFF. The V gene is TRBV7-2, the J gene TRBJ1-1, with TRBD1 identical over 7 bases. The CDR3 runs 13 residues. CDR1 is SGHTA and CDR2 is FQGNSA in the germline V gene. After removal of 5 bases from V and 4 bases from J, the junction contained 4 bases not matched to a gene.

With respect to this clone: Other DNA sequences in the same sample also yield this CDR3. V and J are TRBV7-9 and TRBJ1-1, with 7 positions matching TRBD1. V dropped 3 bases and J dropped 0; count of bases not matched to a gene: 1. The CDR3 extends over 14 amino acids. Germline loops: CDR1 SEHNR, CDR2 FQNEAQ (reference sequence). The CDR3 region is CASSLDRLNTEAFF. CDR3 bases: TGTGCCAGCAGCTTGGACAGGCTGAACACTGAAGCTTTCTTT.

V and J are TRBV19 and TRBJ1-1; D is undetermined. Germline-derived CDR1 and CDR2 are LNHDA and SQIVND (reference sequence). Trimming cost V 5 bases and J 0 bases, with 13 bases left between them. There are 15 residues in the CDR3. As DNA, the CDR3 is TGTGCCAGTAGTCCGGGGAGTCCCATGAACACTGAAGCTTTCTTT. Translated, it gives CASSPGSPMNTEAFF.

The gene calls are TRBV27 and TRBJ2-6, with no clear D. The CDR3 spans 13 residues. Trimming shortened V by 6 bases and J by 1 base, and 4 bases separated the two germline ends. Germline V gives CDR1 MNHEY, CDR2 SMNVEV (reference sequence). This chain's CDR3 is CASRTSGANVLTF. The CDR3 DNA reads as TGTGCCAGCAGGACTTCTGGGGCCAACGTCCTGACTTTC.

The rearrangement uses TRBV24-1 and TRBJ2-1; 8 bases match TRBD2. V lost 4 bases, J lost 0 bases, and 7 bases stayed unmatched. Germline assignment: CDR1 KGHDR and CDR2 SFDVKD. This CDR3 is 17 amino acids long. The CDR3 sequence: CATSEPGLGHSYNEQFF. The CDR3 coding sequence is TGTGCCACCAGTGAACCGGGACTAGGGCACTCCTACAATGAGCAGTTCTTC.

The V gene is TRBV27, the J gene TRBJ2-7; TRBD1 matches 10 bases. Losses at the gene ends were 4 bases for V and 7 bases for J; bases not matched to a gene: 4. The CDR3 has 13 amino acids. CDR1 MNHEY and CDR2 SMNVEV come from the germline V gene (reference sequence). CDR3 sequence reads: CASSWDRGGEQYF. The CDR3 nucleotides are TGTGCCAGCAGTTGGGACAGGGGAGGAGAGCAGTACTTC.

The rearrangement uses TRBV7-9 and TRBJ1-5; D ambiguous. Germline CDR1 reads SEHNR; CDR2 reads FQNEAQ (reference sequence). This CDR3 comprises 14 residues. The germline V and J ends were trimmed by 1 base and 3 bases, with 7 bases remaining between them. CDR3 in amino acids: CASSLGLVNQPQHF. The CDR3 coding sequence is TGTGCCAGCAGCTTAGGGTTAGTCAATCAGCCCCAGCATTTT.

This clone was picked up a small number of times. The junction does not match germline at one end; this may be a read error. The chain combines TRBV7-6 with TRBJ1-1, with 8 bases fitting TRBD1. The CDR3 has 17 residues. Germline loops: CDR1 SGHVS, CDR2 FNYEAQ. The CDR3 reads CASSPAGTGRMNTEAFF. As DNA, the CDR3 is TGTGCCAGCAGCCCGGCCGGGACAGGTAGGATGAATACTGAAGCTTTCTTT.

The chain couples TRBV6-5 to TRBJ1-4; no clear D gene. Germline V CDR1 and CDR2: MNHEY, SVGAGI. The germline V and J ends were trimmed by 0 bases and 7 bases, with 12 bases remaining between them. This CDR3 comprises 15 residues. The CDR3 protein is CASSYSTGVVEKLFF. For the CDR3, the DNA is TGTGCCAGCAGTTACTCGACCGGGGTGGTTGAAAAACTGTTTTTT.

The V gene is TRBV27, the J gene TRBJ2-3; tentative D call: TRBD1 (5 bases). Per the germline V gene, CDR1 is MNHEY and CDR2 is SMNVEV (reference sequence). Trimming cost V 5 bases and J 1 base, with 16 bases left between them. The CDR3 runs to 16 residues. The CDR3 reads CASSPNGQSGTDTQYF. The CDR3 bases are TGTGCCAGCAGTCCCAACGGACAATCGGGCACAGATACGCAGTATTTT.

The chain combines TRBV27 with TRBJ1-2, with D possibly TRBD1 on 6 matching bases. The CDR3 is 21 amino acids. Trimming left V 7 bases short and J 4 bases short, with 37 bases between. Germline V gene data show CDR1 as MNHEY and CDR2 as SMNVEV (reference sequence). The CDR3 loop is CASTTFLIGWDTSPQFYGYTF. Here the CDR3 DNA reads TGTGCCAGCACAACTTTTTTAATAGGTTGGGACACGTCCCCTCAATTCTATGGCTACACCTTC.

This clone was found once. The rearrangement links TRBV7-8 to TRBJ2-7; the D gene is possibly TRBD1 (5 bases). V dropped 1 base and J dropped 3 bases, with 13 bases sitting between them. The CDR3 spans 15 residues. The germline V gene encodes CDR1 SGHVS and CDR2 FQNEAQ. The CDR3 region has the DNA TGTGCCAGCAGCTTAGTGGTAGGGGCCGGCTACGAGCAGTACTTC. Protein product: CASSLVVGAGYEQYF.

The chain couples TRBV3-1 (or the pseudogene TRBV3-2) to TRBJ1-2, with 9 bases aligning to TRBD1. This CDR3 is built from 15 residues. J lost 10 bases, V lost 4 bases, and 13 bases had no gene match. Germline V gives CDR1 LGHDT, CDR2 YNNKEL (reference sequence). DNA of the CDR3: TGTGCCAGCAGCCTATTTACAGGGGGCGCTAGTGTCTACACCTTC. It encodes CASSLFTGGASVYTF.

The chain uses TRBV15 and TRBJ2-1, with TRBD2 as a possible D gene (5 bases). The V end was cut by 1 base, the J end by 4 bases, with 14 bases between. Germline CDR1 reads LNHNV; CDR2 reads YYDKDF (reference sequence). The CDR3 spans 16 residues. CDR3 protein: CATSRARRSIYNEQFF. In DNA form, the CDR3 reads TGTGCCACCAGCAGAGCCAGGAGGAGTATATACAATGAGCAGTTCTTC.